This TCR beta chain was profiled in a study of blood T cell repertoires in COVID-19. About the research overall: From T cells, B-cell-depleted T cells, or PBMCs came the material, which was cDNA or gDNA.

Authors' methods: Reference gene primer amplification in the assay estimated nucleated cell counts. The assay was immunoSEQ multiplex PCR, and TCRdb's table has in-frame clones only and misses some. The DNA gave D and trimming, while V, J and clone size come from that table. Of around 70,000 clones listed, 91% were seen once; the top ten hold less than 9.5%. V shed 0 bases and J 2 bases; nucleotides not matched to a gene: 11. In germline, CDR1 is SGHDT, CDR2 YYEEEE. The CDR3 extends over 18 amino acids. This chain joins TRBV5-6 and TRBJ2-5; TRBD1 matches 9 bases. This sequence originates from a human donor in a cohort sampled during active COVID-19. What was sequenced was peripheral blood. CDR3 in amino acids: CASSLVSYIGTGQETQYF. CDR3 coding DNA: TGTGCCAGCAGCTTGGTTTCCTATATCGGGACAGGGCAAGAGACCCAGTACTTC.